This TCR beta chain stems from a study of OX40 agonist ivuxolimab in advanced cancers. Points from the study as a whole: In general, CD8+ T cells held more expanded clones than CD4+ did, on average.

With V trimmed by 3 bases and J by 4 bases, 4 bases remained unmatched. CDR3 length equals 15 residues. Germline CDR1 LNHDA, CDR2 SQIVND (reference sequence). Using immunoSEQ multiplex PCR, the repertoire was profiled, and TCRdb retains in-frame clones only, with some absent. The sample contains tens of thousands of clones, approximately 80% of which appear only once. This clone appeared a single time. What it binds is not known. This TCR was recovered from an adult with an advanced solid tumor such as melanoma, head and neck, liver or kidney cancer. The J gene is TRBJ2-7, the V gene TRBV19; 12 nucleotides agree with TRBD2. This specimen consisted of CD4+ or CD8+ T cells sorted from blood, obtained in a trial of the OX40 agonist ivuxolimab. The CDR3 here is CASSIGLAGFYEQYF. In nucleotides, the CDR3 is TGTGCCAGTAGTATCGGACTAGCGGGGTTTTACGAGCAGTACTTC.